This TCR beta chain emerged from a study of shared clonotypes between healthy human individuals. The assay was immunoSEQ multiplex PCR, and TCRdb's table has in-frame clones only and misses some. The repertoire holds about 2.1 million clones, with approximately 92% as singletons. Naive CD8 populations comprised CD45RO-negative cells positively selected for CCR7, excluding terminally differentiated effector memory CD45RA+ cells. V gave up 2 bases and J gave up 6 bases, with 8 bases separating them. CDR3 length: 13 residues. CDR1 SGDLS and CDR2 YYNGEE come from the germline V gene. The V call is TRBV9, the J call TRBJ2-2; no definite D call. This sequence originates from a man aged 18 to 29 in good health. Some clones in this sample may be carry-over from other donors' samples. Material: naive CD8+ T cells from PBMCs. This CDR3 reads CASSVPSSGELFF. The CDR3 nucleotides are TGTGCCAGCAGCGTCCCTAGTTCCGGGGAGCTGTTTTTT.